The clone carrying this T cell receptor (beta chain) was observed at least ten times. Antigen: not known. The CDR3 extends over 13 amino acids. The germline CDR1 and CDR2 sequences are MGHRA and YSYEKL. Trimming shortened V by 3 bases and J by 4 bases, and 7 bases separated the two germline ends. This sample was included in a study of identical twins. Whole-study findings and limits: Excess sharing between twins was weaker in beta out-of-frame sequences. Carriage of fewer insertions was seen in abundant cord blood beta clonotypes, whereas memory repertoires showed none. In zero-insertion analyses, partial confounding could arise from invariant MAIT and iNKT cells.

TCRdb passed the 5' RACE reads through MiXCR, listing each CDR3 protein once. The sample lists around 140,000 distinct CDR3 sequences, under 4.5% occurring once. This receptor was taken from a young man in good health. J is TRBJ1-5 and V is TRBV4-1; D unclear. The sample consisted of memory T cells sorted from blood. The CDR3 DNA is TGCGCCAGCAGCCAGCAAGGAAATCAGCCCCAGCATTTT. This gives the protein CASSQQGNQPQHF.